This T cell receptor (beta chain) was obtained from a study of control samples from healthy donors and cancer patients. CDR1 and CDR2 (germline): SGHTA, FQGNSA. The CDR3 is made up of 15 amino acids. V shed 1 base and J 1 base; nucleotides not matched to a gene: 2. This clone was detected only once. Generated by immunoSEQ multiplex PCR, the TCRdb table keeps only in-frame clones and is missing some. The table records 120,000 or so clones, over 75% of them present only once. What was sequenced was blood. This sequence originates from a man in his sixties in good health. The chain is built from TRBV7-2 and TRBJ1-2; 8 nucleotides match TRBD1. CDR3 sequence (DNA): TGTGCCAGCAGCTTAGGACAGGGGCATAACTATGGCTACACCTTC. This gives the protein CASSLGQGHNYGYTF. The whole variable domain, filled in from reference TRBV7-2 and TRBJ1-2, reads GAGVSQSPSNKVTEKGKDVELRCDPISGHTALYWYRQSLGQGLEFLIYFQGNSAPDKSGLPSDRFSAERTGGSVSTLTIQRTQQEDSAVYLCASSLGQGHNYGYTFGSGTRLTVV.